The 14 T cell receptor beta chains listed next were all sequenced from one sample in a study of CD8+ T cells in alopecia areata. Extracted from the samples, RNA was reverse transcribed into cDNA to serve as the sequencing template. Data came from immunoSEQ multiplex PCR; TCRdb stores just in-frame clones and leaves some out. The profile shows fewer than 250,000 clones, around three fifths of them singletons. Noted treatment: oral pan-JAK inhibitor, 5-10 mg twice daily. The specimen was CD4+ T cells sorted from blood, collected at week 24, from a patient treated with tofacitinib. The receptors here all came from a human donor with alopecia areata.

The chain combines TRBV11-2 with TRBJ2-3; 8 bases match TRBD2. The CDR3 consists of 14 residues. V was clipped by 5 bases and J by 5 bases; unmatched bases: 6. The germline gives CDR1 SGHAT, CDR2 FQNNGV. CDR3 DNA sequence: TGTGCCAGCAGCATCCTAGCGGGTGGAGATACGCAGTATTTT. It yields the protein CASSILAGGDTQYF.

The rearrangement uses TRBV6-5 and TRBJ2-6; D call uncertain. The CDR3 totals 14 residues. V lost 2 bases to trimming and J lost 4 bases, with 6 bases between them. Germline V CDR1 and CDR2: MNHEY, SVGAGI. CDR3 in amino acids: CASSYTSGANVLTF. In DNA, the CDR3 is TGTGCCAGCAGTTACACATCCGGGGCCAACGTCCTGACTTTC.

The V and J genes are TRBV2 and TRBJ1-5; tentatively, D is TRBD1 (5 bases). V was cut by 6 bases and J by 2 bases, with 14 bases left in between. The CDR3 loop spans 15 amino acids. Germline V lookup: CDR1 SNHLY, CDR2 FYNNEI. The CDR3 loop is CASRRSGQGNQPQHF. The CDR3 bases are TGTGCCAGCAGAAGGTCGGGGCAAGGCAATCAGCCCCAGCATTTT.

The rearrangement links TRBV29-1 to TRBJ1-1; D perhaps matches TRBD1 (5 bases). V lost 4 bases, J lost 0 bases, and 6 bases lay in between. This CDR3 spans 12 amino acids. The germline CDR1 and CDR2 sequences are SQVTM and ANQGSEA. CDR3 bases: TGCAGCGTTGGGACATTGAACACTGAAGCTTTCTTT. This encodes CSVGTLNTEAFF.

This clone was found a few times. The V and J genes are TRBV27 and TRBJ1-2; 7 nucleotides agree with TRBD1. V gave up 6 bases and J gave up 1 base; unmatched junction bases: 5. The CDR3 consists of 14 residues. Per the germline V gene, CDR1 is MNHEY and CDR2 is SMNVEV (reference sequence). The CDR3 loop is CASSPGGLNYGYTF. The CDR3 DNA reads as TGTGCCAGCAGCCCAGGGGGGCTTAACTATGGCTACACCTTC.

The rearrangement joins TRBV7-2 to TRBJ2-5; weak D call: TRBD2 (6 bases). This CDR3 is built from 14 residues. The V end lost 10 bases, the J end lost 4 bases, and 19 bases lay between the germline ends. Germline V gene data show CDR1 as SGHTA and CDR2 as FQGNSA. The CDR3, as DNA: TGTGCCACCACCCCGCAAGCGGGTGTAGAGACCCAGTACTTC. It translates to CATTPQAGVETQYF. The variable domain in full, completed from reference TRBV7-2 and TRBJ2-5, reads GAGVSQSPSNKVTEKGKDVELRCDPISGHTALYWYRQSLGQGLEFLIYFQGNSAPDKSGLPSDRFSAERTGGSVSTLTIQRTQQEDSAVYLCATTPQAGVETQYFGPGTRLLVL.

The chain joins TRBV15 to TRBJ1-6, with a weak D call TRBD1 (5 bases). CDR1 and CDR2 from the germline V gene are LNHNV and YYDKDF (reference sequence). This CDR3 is built from 16 residues. V lost 0 bases to trimming and J lost 12 bases, with 18 bases between them. The CDR3 nucleotides are TGTGCCACCAGCAGAGATCATTCAGCGCAGGGCGTACCCCTCCACTTT. Amino acid sequence: CATSRDHSAQGVPLHF.

The chain couples TRBV11-1 to TRBJ2-3, with D possibly being TRBD2 (7 bases). Trimming cost V 5 bases and J 0 bases, with 18 bases left between them. Germline CDR1 reads SGHAT; CDR2 reads FQDESV (reference sequence). The CDR3 contains 17 residues. CDR3 sequence reads: CASSTRGAGVSTDTQYF. The CDR3 DNA sequence: TGTGCCAGCAGCACCCGGGGGGCAGGGGTTAGCACAGATACGCAGTATTTT.

The chain employs TRBV30 and TRBJ2-5; D is unclear. Trimming removed 2 bases from V and 2 bases from J, with 12 bases in between. This CDR3 contains 14 residues. CDR1 is GTSNPN and CDR2 is SVGIG in the germline V gene (reference sequence). The CDR3 sequence: CAWSPLARQETQYF. CDR3 DNA sequence: TGTGCCTGGAGTCCTCTGGCGAGGCAAGAGACCCAGTACTTC.

V is TRBV7-2 and J is TRBJ2-7; D call uncertain. The CDR3 consists of 11 residues. CDR1 and CDR2 (germline): SGHTA, FQGNSA. V was clipped by 4 bases and J by 6 bases, with 7 bases between them. CDR3 sequence: CASSSLSEQYF. The CDR3 DNA is TGTGCCAGCAGCTCCCTCAGCGAGCAGTACTTC.

The chain uses TRBV29-1 and TRBJ1-1; 7 bases agree with TRBD1. The germline V gene has CDR1 SQVTM and CDR2 ANQGSEA. The CDR3 contains 12 residues. V was pared by 3 bases and J by 4 bases, with 2 bases of the junction left unmatched. The CDR3 is CSVDRGSTEAFF. The CDR3 nucleotides read TGCAGCGTTGACAGGGGGAGCACTGAAGCTTTCTTT.

This clone was seen a few times. This chain connects TRBV7-2 to TRBJ2-3; perhaps TRBD2 as D (5 bases). The CDR3 is made up of 15 amino acids. V dropped 1 base and J dropped 5 bases, with 13 bases sitting between them. Germline V lookup: CDR1 SGHTA, CDR2 FQGNSA. Here the CDR3 reads CASSLVSGNGDTQYF. In DNA, the CDR3 is TGTGCCAGCAGCTTAGTTTCGGGGAATGGAGATACGCAGTATTTT.

This clone has a handful of counts. The V and J genes are TRBV11-3 and TRBJ2-7; 12 bases align to TRBD2. Germline lookup yields CDR1 SGHNT and CDR2 YENEEA. Trimming removed 5 bases from V and 7 bases from J; junction bases left unmatched: 6. This CDR3 spans 14 amino acids. The CDR3 DNA sequence: TGTGCCAGCAGCAGACTAGCGGGGGTGCGTGAGCAGTACTTC. It yields the protein CASSRLAGVREQYF. Based on the CDR3 plus reference TRBV11-3 and TRBJ2-7, the full variable domain is EAGVVQSPRYKIIEKKQPVAFWCNPISGHNTLYWYLQNLGQGPELLIRYENEEAVDDSQLPKDRFSAERLKGVDSTLKIQPAELGDSAVYLCASSRLAGVREQYFGPGTRLTVT.

This clone has a handful of counts. The chain couples TRBV19 to TRBJ2-2, with 7 bases aligning to TRBD1. Per germline, CDR1 LNHDA and CDR2 SQIVND (reference sequence). This CDR3 contains 16 residues. After removal of 6 bases from V and 0 bases from J, the junction contained 7 bases not matched to a gene. The chain's CDR3 is CASRTRQGANTGELFF. The CDR3 DNA sequence: TGTGCCAGTAGGACTCGACAGGGAGCGAACACCGGGGAGCTGTTTTTT.